Each of the 13 T cell receptor beta chains below was sequenced from the same sample in a study of blood T cell repertoires in COVID-19. Sequencing was performed with immunoSEQ multiplex PCR; in TCRdb, only in-frame clones are kept and a portion is missing. The data contain about 400,000 clones, more than 85% of them seen just once; the ten biggest clones take up 3%. Sequences were obtained from peripheral blood. All receptors derive from a human donor in a cohort sampled during active COVID-19.

This chain links TRBV6-6 with TRBJ1-6; D is unclear. There are 18 residues in the CDR3. CDR1 is MNHNY, CDR2 SVGAGI, per germline (reference sequence). V shed 5 bases and J shed 6 bases, with 23 bases lying between them. The CDR3 loop is CASSPLTRLQTSNSPLHF. For the CDR3, the DNA is TGTGCCAGCAGTCCCTTAACCAGACTACAAACGTCTAATTCACCCCTCCACTTT.

The chain carries TRBV15 and TRBJ2-5; 8 bases are a match to TRBD1. Germline V lookup: CDR1 LNHNV, CDR2 YYDKDF (reference sequence). J gave up 1 base and V 7 bases, and 5 bases lay outside the gene matches. CDR3 length: 14 residues. Here the CDR3 reads CATTWGTGQETQYF. CDR3 bases: TGTGCCACCACATGGGGGACAGGCCAAGAGACCCAGTACTTC.

The V call is TRBV7-3, the J call TRBJ2-3, with TRBD2 matching 10 bases. The CDR3 extends over 17 amino acids. The V and J ends lost 2 bases and 6 bases, in that order; junction bases with no gene match: 11. CDR1 and CDR2 from the germline V gene are SGHTA and FQGTGA. As DNA, the CDR3 is TGTGCCAGCAGCTTACAAGGGAGTAGCGGGGGGTCCGATACGCAGTATTTT. Translation gives CASSLQGSSGGSDTQYF.

This clone was seen more than once but under ten times. The rearrangement joins TRBV7-2 to TRBJ2-3, with 7 bases matching TRBD2. Germline lookup yields CDR1 SGHTA and CDR2 FQGNSA. Trimming at V came to 2 bases and at J to 0 bases, leaving 2 bases not matched to a gene. The CDR3 has 15 residues. The CDR3 sequence: CASSLLAASTDTQYF. The CDR3 DNA reads TGTGCCAGCAGCTTACTAGCGGCTAGCACAGATACGCAGTATTTT.

The J gene is TRBJ2-1, the V gene TRBV30; TRBD2 aligns across 9 bases. Germline trimming cut 2 bases from V and 2 bases from J; bases unmatched to any gene: 7. The length of the CDR3 is 16 residues. Germline lookup yields CDR1 GTSNPN and CDR2 SVGIG (reference sequence). Written as DNA, the CDR3 is TGTGCCTGGAGTTTCAGCGGGGGGCAACCCTACAATGAGCAGTTCTTC. It yields the protein CAWSFSGGQPYNEQFF.

This chain joins TRBV15 and TRBJ2-3, with 7 bases matching TRBD2. The germline gives CDR1 LNHNV, CDR2 YYDKDF (reference sequence). The ends lost 1 base at V and 4 bases at J; junction bases unmatched: 5. This CDR3 spans 15 amino acids. The CDR3 protein is CATSRGRTSADTQYF. CDR3 nucleotides: TGTGCCACCAGCAGAGGGAGGACTAGTGCAGATACGCAGTATTTT.

The chain combines TRBV6-2 or TRBV6-3 with TRBJ2-5; D gene ambiguous. Trimming pared 4 bases from V and 3 bases from J, leaving 18 bases between. This CDR3 has 16 residues. CDR1 and CDR2 from the germline V gene are MNHEY and SVGEGT. CDR3 bases: TGTGCCAGCAGTTCCGCCTTGCCTGAGGTGGAAGAGACCCAGTACTTC. Translated: CASSSALPEVEETQYF.

CDR3 sequence (DNA): TGTGCCATCAGTGAAGCCGGGACAGGGGCCGAGCAGTACTTC. It codes for CAISEAGTGAEQYF. The chain links TRBV10-3 to TRBJ2-7; 10 bases match TRBD1. Germline V gene lookup returns CDR1 ENHRY and CDR2 SYGVKD. The CDR3 sequence is 14 residues long. The V segment lost 3 bases and the J segment 6 bases; nucleotides outside the gene matches: 5.

In this sample, this clone turned up once. V and J are TRBV6-5 and TRBJ1-5; 7 bases align to TRBD1. The CDR3 is 15 amino acids. V lost 5 bases to trimming and J lost 5 bases; unmatched junction nucleotides: 9. The V gene's germline CDR1 is MNHEY and CDR2 SVGAGI. CDR3: CASSPQGTVDQPQHF. DNA of the CDR3: TGTGCCAGCAGTCCCCAAGGGACAGTTGATCAGCCCCAGCATTTT.

The CDR3 DNA is TGCGCCAGCAGCCAAGGAGGCAGGAACACTGAAGCTTTCTTT. The encoded protein is CASSQGGRNTEAFF. The chain joins TRBV4-1 to TRBJ1-1; D not resolved. Germline CDR1 is MGHRA and CDR2 is YSYEKL. V dropped 1 base and J dropped 1 base, with 7 bases sitting between them. CDR3 length equals 14 residues.

This clone has only one observation. The chain combines TRBV5-5 with TRBJ1-1; 7 nucleotides align to TRBD1. After removal of 4 bases from V and 2 bases from J, the junction contained 11 bases not matched to a gene. Germline loops: CDR1 SGHKS, CDR2 YYEKEE (reference sequence). The CDR3 loop spans 16 amino acids. CDR3 bases: TGTGCCAGCAGCCTCGATTTAACAGGGGTTAACACTGAAGCTTTCTTT. It specifies CASSLDLTGVNTEAFF.

The rearrangement links TRBV6-5 to TRBJ1-1, with 7 positions matching TRBD1. CDR3 length: 15 amino acids. J was trimmed by 0 bases and V by 7 bases; bases with no gene match: 8. From germline, CDR1 is MNHEY and CDR2 SVGAGI. CDR3 in DNA: TGTGCCAGCACCACGACAGGGCTATTGAACACTGAAGCTTTCTTT. It yields the protein CASTTTGLLNTEAFF.

The V and J genes are TRBV27 and TRBJ1-3; no definite D call. The germline gives CDR1 MNHEY, CDR2 SMNVEV (reference sequence). V was cut by 3 bases and J by 0 bases, with 9 bases left in between. This CDR3 is 15 amino acids long. CDR3 residues: CASSLAGSSGNTIYF. In nucleotides, the CDR3 is TGTGCCAGCAGTTTGGCTGGGAGCTCTGGAAACACCATATATTTT.